The rows below give T cell receptor beta chains drawn from one sample of a study of blood T cell repertoires in COVID-19. Assay: immunoSEQ multiplex PCR; the TCRdb copy retains only in-frame clones and omits some. Here the sample spans about 59,000 clones, about 88% being singletons. The sequenced sample consisted of peripheral blood. The receptors originated from a man older than 75 in a cohort sampled during active COVID-19. The CDR3 runs from the conserved cysteine through the conserved F or W.

v_gene | CDR3aa
TRBV7-3 | CASSSDNSAPRLGGANVLTF
TRBV11-2 | CASSFLRDRLYGYTF
TRBV30 | CAWTAGQGAAFF
TRBV7-2 | CASSLTGAVNTEAFF
TRBV19 | CASSVQKNEKLFF
TRBV2 | CASERQGGVGQPQHF
TRBV27 | CASSLGTGGETQYF
TRBV5-4 | CASSFGREDYGYTF
TRBV11-3 | CASSLGATGPYTF
TRBV11-1 | CASSPRQGASYNEQFF
TRBV9 | CASSVEGRAADTQYF
TRBV27 | CASSSNRGLPYNEQFF
TRBV7-2 | CASSSNRGSNQPQHF
TRBV27 | CASSLGIGGWTQYF
TRBV5-1 | CASSWGGRSNSPLHF
TRBV7-8 | CASSLRGQGARNEQFF
TRBV2 | CASSYTGNTEAFF
TRBV7-9 | CASSGGEGVDTEAFF
TRBV5-6 | CASSPPPYRGNGQETQYF
TRBV27 | CASSLFPESNQPQHF
TRBV27 | CASSSGTGGQPQHF
TRBV2 | CASGRQGGAGELFF
TRBV9 | CASSAGQGKSYGYTF
TRBV5-1 | CASSLTREGLDTQYF
TRBV9 | CASSASNVVVEQFF
TRBV5-4 | CASSTGTSGFTDTQYF
TRBV6-2/TRBV6-3 | CASSPGTSLLDTQYF
TRBV12-2 | CASRLVSDSSSGNTIYF
TRBV6-6 | CASSYSAIEAFF
TRBV18 | CASSPGTSQGGETQYF
TRBV30 | CAWREGSPLHF
TRBV19 | CASSIDGGKGTEAFF
TRBV19 | CASSTGQGSWAEKLFF
TRBV5-5 | CASSPYRGSNEQFF
TRBV11-3 | CASSPPGTGSTGELFF
TRBV28 | CASAGTLNTGELFF
TRBV6-5 | CASVRDRVDEKLFF
TRBV3-1/TRBV3-2 | CASRTGASGNTIYF
TRBV6-2/TRBV6-3 | CASSFTRGAAWIGNQPQHF